The 29 T cell receptor beta chains below were found in one sample sequenced in a study of T cells in Graves' hyperthyroidism and ophthalmopathy. The CDR3 regions of TCR beta were amplified from RNA transcripts. A first-round RT-PCR of the TCR CDR3 used the HTBI primer set. TCRdb re-analysed the multiplex PCR reads in MiXCR, keeping a single row per CDR3 protein. The sample lists roughly 500,000 distinct CDR3 sequences; approximately 13% were seen once. The sample comprised blood. The source is a woman in her twenties or thirties with Graves' hyperthyroidism that later progressed to Graves' ophthalmopathy.

This clonotype occurred many times. This chain joins TRBV11-2 and TRBJ2-1; 9 bases align to TRBD2. J gave up 8 bases and V 5 bases, and 7 bases lay outside the gene matches. From germline, CDR1 is SGHAT and CDR2 FQNNGV. This CDR3 spans 14 amino acids. The CDR3 loop is CASSRSGRLDEQFF. CDR3 nucleotide sequence: TGTGCCAGCAGCCGTAGCGGGAGACTAGATGAGCAGTTCTTC.

This clonotype was counted ten times or more. The V call is TRBV5-6, the J call TRBJ1-1; tentative D call: TRBD1 (6 bases). The ends were cut back, 1 base at V and 5 bases at J, with 15 bases in the middle. In germline, CDR1 is SGHDT, CDR2 YYEEEE. CDR3 length equals 15 residues. The CDR3, as DNA: TGTGCCAGCAGCTTGACAGGGTCTGATGAGACTGAAGCTTTCTTT. Protein sequence: CASSLTGSDETEAFF.

This clonotype came up many times. This chain joins TRBV11-2 and TRBJ2-1; tentatively, D is TRBD1 (5 bases). Trimming removed 4 bases from V and 7 bases from J, with 14 bases in between. This CDR3 region has 14 residues. Germline CDR1 reads SGHAT; CDR2 reads FQNNGV. The chain's CDR3 is CASSSIQGRNEQFF. CDR3 nucleotide sequence: TGTGCCAGCAGCTCCATCCAGGGCAGGAATGAGCAGTTCTTC. Using reference TRBV11-2 and TRBJ2-1 for the parts outside the CDR3, the full variable domain is EAGVAQSPRYKIIEKRQSVAFWCNPISGHATLYWYQQILGQGPKLLIQFQNNGVVDDSQLPKDRFSAERLKGVDSTLKIQPAKLEDSAVYLCASSSIQGRNEQFFGPGTRLTVL.

This clonotype was recorded at least ten times. V usage is TRBV3-1 and J usage is TRBJ2-1; D is unresolved. The CDR3 sequence is 15 residues long. V was pared by 3 bases and J by 8 bases, with 17 bases between. The V gene's germline CDR1 is LGHDT and CDR2 YNNKEL (reference sequence). The CDR3 sequence is CASSQLGQEWDEQFF. The CDR3 region has the DNA TGTGCCAGCAGCCAGTTAGGGCAGGAATGGGATGAGCAGTTCTTC.

This clonotype was seen repeatedly, ten times or more. The V gene is TRBV3-1, the J gene TRBJ1-3; no clear D gene. The CDR3 runs to 16 residues. The V and J ends lost 0 bases and 0 bases respectively, with 9 bases between them. Per the germline V gene, CDR1 is LGHDT and CDR2 is YNNKEL (reference sequence). The CDR3 region is CASSQEDTVSGNTIYF. The CDR3 nucleotides are TGTGCCAGCAGCCAAGAAGACACCGTCTCTGGAAACACCATATATTTT.

In this sample, this clonotype turned up many times. The chain employs TRBV20-1 and TRBJ1-2; D gene ambiguous. The CDR3 loop spans 11 amino acids. Germline V gives CDR1 DFQATT, CDR2 SNEGSKA (reference sequence). V was clipped by 3 bases and J by 8 bases, with 10 bases between them. The CDR3 sequence: CSARLSEGYTF. The CDR3 nucleotides are TGCAGTGCTAGGCTATCGGAGGGCTACACCTTC.

V and J are TRBV9 and TRBJ2-1; possibly TRBD1 for D (6 bases). V gave up 0 bases and J gave up 0 bases, with 10 bases separating them. Germline lookup yields CDR1 SGDLS and CDR2 YYNGEE. This CDR3 is built from 16 residues. The CDR3, as DNA: TGTGCCAGCAGCGTAGAATGGACAGACTCCTACAATGAGCAGTTCTTC. Amino acid sequence: CASSVEWTDSYNEQFF. The full variable domain, with the rest looked up from reference TRBV9 and TRBJ2-1, is DSGVTQTPKHLITATGQRVTLRCSPRSGDLSVYWYQQSLDQGLQFLIQYYNGEERAKGNILERFSAQQFPDLHSELNLSSLELGDSALYFCASSVEWTDSYNEQFFGPGTRLTVL.

This clonotype was picked up many times. The rearrangement joins TRBV19 to TRBJ2-7; 11 bases are a match to TRBD1. The CDR3 has 15 residues. CDR1 LNHDA and CDR2 SQIVND come from the germline V gene (reference sequence). The V segment lost 5 bases and the J segment 2 bases; nucleotides outside the gene matches: 5. CDR3 amino acids: CASSFAGQGAYEQYF. The CDR3 coding sequence is TGTGCCAGTAGTTTTGCGGGACAGGGGGCCTACGAGCAGTACTTC.

The chain is built from TRBV5-1 and TRBJ2-2, with D possibly TRBD1 on 5 matching bases. The length of the CDR3 is 17 residues. Germline V gives CDR1 SGHRS, CDR2 YFSETQ. V dropped 7 bases and J dropped 6 bases, with 25 bases sitting between them. The CDR3 reads CASYDLGSGWAAGELFF. DNA of the CDR3: TGCGCCAGCTACGATCTTGGTTCAGGGTGGGCTGCCGGGGAGCTGTTTTTT.

This clonotype has only a few counts. This sequence joins TRBV24-1 and TRBJ2-2, with a weak D call TRBD2 (5 bases). The V end was cut by 0 bases, the J end by 3 bases, with 10 bases between. Germline lookup yields CDR1 KGHDR and CDR2 SFDVKD. CDR3 size: 16 residues. CDR3 sequence: CATSDLNGDHTGELFF. CDR3 coding DNA: TGTGCCACCAGTGATTTGAACGGGGATCACACCGGGGAGCTGTTTTTT.

This clonotype came up a few times. The gene calls are TRBV7-9 and TRBJ2-1, with D tentatively TRBD2 (5 bases). V gave up 11 bases and J gave up 2 bases, with 10 bases separating them. Per germline, CDR1 SEHNR and CDR2 FQNEAQ (reference sequence). The CDR3 is 12 residues long. CDR3 bases: TGTGCCGAAGGAGCGGCCTACAATGAGCAGTTCTTC. Translating gives CAEGAAYNEQFF.

This clonotype was observed a few times. The chain uses TRBV3-1 and TRBJ2-1, with D possibly TRBD1 on 5 matching bases. This CDR3 comprises 15 residues. CDR1 is LGHDT, CDR2 YNNKEL, per germline (reference sequence). Trimming left V 0 bases short and J 2 bases short, with 8 bases between. The CDR3 here is CASSQDSTAYNEQFF. CDR3 nucleotide sequence: TGTGCCAGCAGCCAAGATTCGACAGCCTACAATGAGCAGTTCTTC.

This clonotype was picked up many times. The junction differs from germline at one of its ends, possibly a read error. The chain combines TRBV3-1 with TRBJ1-6; tentatively, D is TRBD1 (5 bases). CDR3 size: 15 residues. From germline, CDR1 is LGHDT and CDR2 YNNKEL (reference sequence). CDR3 protein: CASSQGSSYNSPLHF. CDR3 DNA: TGCGCCAGCAGCCAGGGTAGCTCCTATAATTCACCCCTCCACTTT.

This clonotype occurred many times. The chain links TRBV12-3 or TRBV12-4 to TRBJ2-5, with D perhaps matching TRBD2 (6 bases). Trimming cost V 5 bases and J 2 bases, with 18 bases left between them. The CDR3 consists of 16 residues. The CDR3 DNA follows: TGTGCCAGCAGTCTTGGTTCAACCGGGAGACAAGAGACCCAGTACTTC. This sequence encodes CASSLGSTGRQETQYF.

This clonotype was recorded at least ten times. V and J are TRBV7-8 and TRBJ2-7, with 8 bases matching TRBD2. This CDR3 contains 15 residues. The trim removed 5 bases at V and 0 bases at J, leaving 6 bases unmatched. Germline loops: CDR1 SGHVS, CDR2 FQNEAQ. This CDR3 reads CASSRGGAGSYEQYF. The CDR3 DNA follows: TGTGCCAGCAGCCGGGGGGGGGCAGGCTCCTACGAGCAGTACTTC. Using reference TRBV7-8 and TRBJ2-7 for the parts outside the CDR3, the full variable domain is GAGVSQSPRYKVAKRGQDVALRCDPISGHVSLFWYQQALGQGPEFLTYFQNEAQLDKSGLPSDRFFAERPEGSVSTLKIQRTQQEDSAVYLCASSRGGAGSYEQYFGPGTRLTVT.

In this sample, this clonotype turned up many times. V gene TRBV5-1 combines with J gene TRBJ1-1, with a weak D call TRBD1 (5 bases). Germline V CDR1 and CDR2: SGHRS, YFSETQ. CDR3 length: 14 amino acids. Trimming removed 3 bases from V and 1 base from J, with 10 bases in between. The CDR3 DNA reads as TGCGCCAGCAGCTCGGACGGGGGGAACACTGAAGCTTTCTTT. This gives the protein CASSSDGGNTEAFF. The full variable domain, rest sourced from reference TRBV5-1 and TRBJ1-1, is KAGVTQTPRYLIKTRGQQVTLSCSPISGHRSVSWYQQTPGQGLQFLFEYFSETQRNKGNFPGRFSGRQFSNSRSEMNVSTLELGDSALYLCASSSDGGNTEAFFGQGTRLTVV.

In regard to this clonotype: Sequence at one end of the junction differs from germline and may be a read error. The chain is built from TRBV24-1 and TRBJ2-7; TRBD2 matches 11 bases. Germline CDR1 is KGHDR and CDR2 is SFDVKD. The CDR3 has 17 amino acids. The chain's CDR3 is CASSAFGVAGGPDEQYF. The CDR3 DNA reads as TGTGCCTCCAGTGCCTTCGGGGTAGCGGGAGGGCCCGACGAGCAGTACTTC.

Ten or more counts support this clonotype. The chain is built from TRBV30 and TRBJ2-1; 9 nucleotides line up with TRBD2. The germline gives CDR1 GTSNPN, CDR2 SVGIG (reference sequence). V lost 0 bases and J lost 4; bases outside the gene matches: 4. The CDR3 has 15 amino acids. The CDR3, as DNA: TGTGCCTGGAGTGTAGATCTAGCGGGATACAATGAGCAGTTCTTC. Translating it yields CAWSVDLAGYNEQFF.

The chain recombines TRBV30 with TRBJ1-1; possibly TRBD1 for D (6 bases). CDR1 is GTSNPN, CDR2 SVGIG, per germline (reference sequence). This CDR3 spans 14 amino acids. The V and J ends lost 0 bases and 5 bases respectively, with 13 bases between them. CDR3 in amino acids: CAWSVGTGKTEAFF. DNA of the CDR3: TGTGCCTGGAGTGTAGGAACAGGGAAGACTGAAGCTTTCTTT. Full variable domain (remainder filled in from reference TRBV30 and TRBJ1-1): SQTIHQWPATLVQPVGSPLSLECTVEGTSNPNLYWYRQAAGRGLQLLFYSVGIGQISSEVPQNLSASRPQDRQFILSSKKLLLSDSGFYLCAWSVGTGKTEAFFGQGTRLTVV.

This clonotype was detected ten times or more. The J gene is TRBJ1-2, the V gene TRBV20-1; tentatively, D is TRBD1 (6 bases). The CDR3 sequence is 15 residues long. The germline V and J ends were trimmed by 1 base and 5 bases, with 17 bases remaining between them. The germline V gene has CDR1 DFQATT and CDR2 SNEGSKA (reference sequence). CDR3 DNA: TGCAGTGCTAGAGCATCGCAACAGGGACCTTATGGCTACACCTTC. Its protein is CSARASQQGPYGYTF.

The chain has TRBV7-8 and TRBJ2-3; 7 nucleotides line up with TRBD2. Germline lookup yields CDR1 SGHVS and CDR2 FQNEAQ. There are 15 residues in the CDR3. V lost 5 bases, J lost 2 bases, and 7 bases stayed unmatched. In DNA, the CDR3 is TGTGCCAGCAGCCTGTTCCGGGACTACACAGATACGCAGTATTTT. Translation gives CASSLFRDYTDTQYF. The whole variable domain, remainder taken from reference TRBV7-8 and TRBJ2-3, is GAGVSQSPRYKVAKRGQDVALRCDPISGHVSLFWYQQALGQGPEFLTYFQNEAQLDKSGLPSDRFFAERPEGSVSTLKIQRTQQEDSAVYLCASSLFRDYTDTQYFGPGTRLTVL.

This clonotype was seen a few times. This chain links TRBV20-1 with TRBJ1-4; TRBD1 might be the D (5 bases). V was cut by 6 bases and J by 8 bases, with 13 bases left in between. Germline CDR1 is DFQATT and CDR2 is SNEGSKA (reference sequence). The CDR3 has 12 residues. This chain's CDR3 is CSARGAEEKLFF. The CDR3 coding sequence is TGCAGTGCGAGGGGTGCGGAGGAAAAACTGTTTTTT.

This clonotype has a handful of counts. The V call is TRBV20-1, the J call TRBJ2-7; the D is unclear. Per the germline V gene, CDR1 is DFQATT and CDR2 is SNEGSKA (reference sequence). Between the trimmed V and J ends, which lost 1 base and 3 bases, there was a span of 13 bases. The CDR3 runs to 14 residues. In DNA form, the CDR3 reads TGCAGTGCTAGAGGAGTAGGGTCCGGCTACGAGCAGTACTTC. This gives the protein CSARGVGSGYEQYF.

In regard to this clonotype: A much larger clone differs by one base, so this may be a read error. J is TRBJ1-3 and V is TRBV28; perhaps TRBD1 as D (6 bases). The CDR3 spans 16 residues. Trimming took 5 bases from V and 4 from J, leaving 18 bases between them. Germline-derived CDR1 and CDR2 are MDHEN and SYDVKM. The CDR3 sequence: CASSILQGSAGNTIYF. In nucleotides, the CDR3 is TGTGCCAGCAGTATCCTCCAGGGGAGCGCCGGAAACACCATATATTTT. The whole variable domain, remainder taken from reference TRBV28 and TRBJ1-3, is DVKVTQSSRYLVKRTGEKVFLECVQDMDHENMFWYRQDPGLGLRLIYFSYDVKMKEKGDIPEGYSVSREKKERFSLILESASTNQTSMYLCASSILQGSAGNTIYFGEGSWLTVV.

This clonotype was observed a few times. The rearrangement uses TRBV7-9 and TRBJ1-2, with D possibly TRBD1 on 6 matching bases. This CDR3 is 16 amino acids long. Germline CDR1 and CDR2: SEHNR and FQNEAQ (reference sequence). V lost 6 bases to trimming and J lost 6 bases, with 23 bases between them. Here the CDR3 DNA reads TGTGCCAGCAGGACCGGGACACAACTCCCTAGGGATGGCTACACCTTC. Residues: CASRTGTQLPRDGYTF.

This clonotype is a singleton in its sample. The gene calls are TRBV20-1 and TRBJ1-6; D is unclear. Trimming stripped 1 base from V and 0 bases from J, with 7 bases between. This CDR3 comprises 15 residues. Germline CDR1 and CDR2: DFQATT and SNEGSKA (reference sequence). The CDR3 nucleotides are TGCAGTGCTAGAGGAGTTAGCTCCTATAATTCACCCCTCCACTTT. Amino acid sequence: CSARGVSSYNSPLHF.

This clonotype showed up many times. The chain recombines TRBV28 with TRBJ2-7; TRBD2 matches 11 bases. The junction had 5 bases not matched to a gene; V was cut back by 4 bases and J by 0 bases. CDR3 length: 16 amino acids. Per the germline V gene, CDR1 is MDHEN and CDR2 is SYDVKM. CDR3 protein: CASSSAGTSGSYEQYF. In DNA form, the CDR3 reads TGTGCCAGCAGTTCCGCCGGGACTAGCGGCTCCTACGAGCAGTACTTC.

This clonotype was counted ten times or more. The gene calls are TRBV30 and TRBJ1-2; D unresolved. Trimming left V 2 bases short and J 4 bases short, with 8 bases between. The CDR3 sequence is 12 residues long. CDR1 GTSNPN and CDR2 SVGIG come from the germline V gene (reference sequence). In nucleotides, the CDR3 is TGTGCCTGGAGTCCCGAAACCTATGGCTACACCTTC. Residues: CAWSPETYGYTF.

This clonotype showed up many times. The chain combines TRBV7-3 with TRBJ2-7; TRBD2 agrees at 9 bases. The germline gives CDR1 SGHTA, CDR2 FQGTGA. This CDR3 has 15 amino acids. With 1 base clipped from V and 2 bases from J, the junction kept 3 bases outside the gene matches. The CDR3 region is CASSLMAGGPYEQYF. The CDR3 DNA sequence: TGTGCCAGCAGCTTAATGGCGGGAGGGCCCTACGAGCAGTACTTC.